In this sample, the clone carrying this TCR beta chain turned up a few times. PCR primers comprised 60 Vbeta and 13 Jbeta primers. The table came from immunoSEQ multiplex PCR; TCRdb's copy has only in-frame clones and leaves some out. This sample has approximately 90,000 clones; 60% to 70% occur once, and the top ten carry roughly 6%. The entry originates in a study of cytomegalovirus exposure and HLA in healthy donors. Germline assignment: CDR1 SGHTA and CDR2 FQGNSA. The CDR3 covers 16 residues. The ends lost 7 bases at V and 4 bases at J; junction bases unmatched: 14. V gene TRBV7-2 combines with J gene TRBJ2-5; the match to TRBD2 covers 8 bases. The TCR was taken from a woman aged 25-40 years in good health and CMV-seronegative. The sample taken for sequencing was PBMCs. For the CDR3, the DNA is TGTGCCAGCAATTCGGGGGCAGCGGGAGTGGGAGAGACCCAGTACTTC. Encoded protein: CASNSGAAGVGETQYF.